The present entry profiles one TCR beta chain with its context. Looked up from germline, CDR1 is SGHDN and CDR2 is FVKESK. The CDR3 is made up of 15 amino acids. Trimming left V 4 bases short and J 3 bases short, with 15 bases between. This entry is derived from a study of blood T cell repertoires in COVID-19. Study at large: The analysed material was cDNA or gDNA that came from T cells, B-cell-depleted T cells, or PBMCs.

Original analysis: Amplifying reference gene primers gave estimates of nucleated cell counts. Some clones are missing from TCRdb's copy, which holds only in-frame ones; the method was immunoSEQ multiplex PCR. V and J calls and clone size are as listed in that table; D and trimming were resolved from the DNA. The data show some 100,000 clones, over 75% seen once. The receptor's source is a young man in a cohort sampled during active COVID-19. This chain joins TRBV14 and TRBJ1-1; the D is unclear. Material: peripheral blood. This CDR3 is CASSLTLGPYTEAFF. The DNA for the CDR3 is TGTGCCAGCAGCCTAACCCTAGGTCCGTACACTGAAGCTTTCTTT.